This T cell receptor (beta chain) comes out of a study of beta chain features in type 1 diabetes. The sequenced template was cDNA made from the entire isolated RNA. Sequencing was performed with immunoSEQ multiplex PCR; in TCRdb, only in-frame clones are kept and a portion is missing. The sample lists about 320,000 clones; 12% to 15% were seen once. The CDR3 length is 15 residues. Germline assignment: CDR1 SSHAT and CDR2 FNYEAQ (reference sequence). On this clone itself: The junction differs from germline at one of its ends, possibly a read error.

Sequencing was carried out using central memory CD4+ T cells from blood. This chain links TRBV7-7 with TRBJ2-2; possible D gene TRBD1, 7 bases. The receptor comes from a man aged 25 to 40 in good health. As DNA, the CDR3 is TGTGCTAGCAGCTTAGCCGGCAGGGGGGCCGGGGAGCTGTTTTTT. Translated, it gives CASSLAGRGAGELFF.